The clone carrying this TCR beta chain was picked up many times. Antigen unknown. The data derive from a study of CD8+CD57+ T cells in acquired aplastic anemia. About the study: Mean DNA quantity obtained from sorted CD4+ and CD8+ cells was 3 to 3.5 ug. Findings of the study overall: Comparison of patients with controls identified roughly 30 shared CD8+ CDR3 sequences. Any difference that existed in CD8+ Simpson's diversity between patients and controls was not significant.

Profiling of TCR beta VDJ combinations and CDR3 sequences used genomic DNA as template. Via MiXCR, TCRdb re-called the reads, giving one row per CDR3 protein. Among around 400,000 distinct CDR3 sequences listed, 60% to 80% were seen once. CDR1 is SGHAT, CDR2 FQNNGV, per germline. Trimming stripped 0 bases from V and 7 bases from J, with 13 bases between. The CDR3 runs 14 residues. Sequencing was done on a sample of sorted CD4+, CD8+, or CD8+CD57+ T cells (not recorded which) from PBMCs. The clonotype was recovered from a human donor in good health, serving as a control. The rearrangement joins TRBV11-2 to TRBJ2-7, with D unclear. CDR3 in DNA: TGTGCCAGCAGCTTAGACGGTAACCGCCGGGAGCAGTACTTC. The encoded protein is CASSLDGNRREQYF.